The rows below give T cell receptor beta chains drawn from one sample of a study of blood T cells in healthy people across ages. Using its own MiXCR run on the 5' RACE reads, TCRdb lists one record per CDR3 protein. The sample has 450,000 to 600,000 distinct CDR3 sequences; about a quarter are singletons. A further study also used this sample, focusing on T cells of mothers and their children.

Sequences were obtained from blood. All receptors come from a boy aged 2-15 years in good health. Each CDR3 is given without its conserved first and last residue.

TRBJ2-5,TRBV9,ASSDQETQY
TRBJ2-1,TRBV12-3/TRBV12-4,ASSLGMGGYNEQF
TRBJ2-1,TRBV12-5,ASGSPGDSYNEQF
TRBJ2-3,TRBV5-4,ASSHRGSDTQY
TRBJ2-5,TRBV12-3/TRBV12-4,ASRAIGVGETRY
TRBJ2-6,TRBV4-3,ASSQDPRGGANVLT
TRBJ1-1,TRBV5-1,ASSLVRGLGTEAF
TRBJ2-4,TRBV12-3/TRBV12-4,ASSPRTSSKNIQY
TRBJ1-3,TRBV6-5,ASSYSFPPSSGNTIY
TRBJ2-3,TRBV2,ATREGGSTDTQY
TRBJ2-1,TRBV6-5,ASRRFANEQF
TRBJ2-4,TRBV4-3,ASSPDVGTSSL
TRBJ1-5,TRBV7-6,ASSLSSEYQPQH
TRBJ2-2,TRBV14,ASSRRVNKLF
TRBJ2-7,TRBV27,ASSYGGLSYEQY
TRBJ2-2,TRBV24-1,ATSDFRLNANTGELF
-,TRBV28,ASSPLGQLRTVAYEQY
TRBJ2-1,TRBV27,ASRSGLYNEQF
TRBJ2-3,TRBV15,ATSGPGVTDTQY
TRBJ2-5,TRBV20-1,SAIEVGERTETQY
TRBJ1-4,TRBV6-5,ASSYSFGGGEKLF
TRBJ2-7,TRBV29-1,SVVNIQDSYEQY
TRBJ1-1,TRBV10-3,ATRTGNTEAF
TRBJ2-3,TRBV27,ASSLGGGNTQY
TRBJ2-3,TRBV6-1,ASKSGGGTDTQY
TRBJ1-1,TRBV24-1,ATTGLPEAF
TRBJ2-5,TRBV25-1,ASSEDRVGETQY
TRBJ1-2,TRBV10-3,AISGAGRGYT
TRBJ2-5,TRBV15,ATSRPWGRETQY
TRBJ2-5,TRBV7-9,ASSLDGSLKTQY
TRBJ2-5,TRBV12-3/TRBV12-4,ASSRLTGGETQY
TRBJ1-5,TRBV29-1,SVLTGGNQPQH
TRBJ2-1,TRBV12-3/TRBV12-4,ASSTTAAYNEQF
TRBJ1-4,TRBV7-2,ASSPLGTGAEKLF
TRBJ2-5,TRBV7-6,ASSPTRSGGGETQY
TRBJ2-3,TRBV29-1,SVALVALTDTQY
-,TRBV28,ASRGADSETQY
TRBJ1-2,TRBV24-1,ATSDRTLYGYT
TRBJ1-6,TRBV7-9,ASSSTGYNSPLH
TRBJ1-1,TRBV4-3,ASSQDATPNTEAF
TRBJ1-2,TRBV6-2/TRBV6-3,ASSYSNLNYGYT
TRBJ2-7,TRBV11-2,ASSFATYEQY
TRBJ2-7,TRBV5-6,ASSLTSGYYEQY
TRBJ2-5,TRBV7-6,ASSLQVYETQY
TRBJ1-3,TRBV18,ASSPPSQGIAGNTIY
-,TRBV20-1,SAPLTSGTYNEQF
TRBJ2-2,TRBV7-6,ASSLGGVTGELF
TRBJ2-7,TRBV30,AWDPGTGAYEQY
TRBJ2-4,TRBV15,ATSRRGTSVDIQY
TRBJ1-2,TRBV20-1,SARRQGGGYT
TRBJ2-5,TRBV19,ASSIGTSGREETQY
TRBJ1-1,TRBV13,ASSPRSHTEAF